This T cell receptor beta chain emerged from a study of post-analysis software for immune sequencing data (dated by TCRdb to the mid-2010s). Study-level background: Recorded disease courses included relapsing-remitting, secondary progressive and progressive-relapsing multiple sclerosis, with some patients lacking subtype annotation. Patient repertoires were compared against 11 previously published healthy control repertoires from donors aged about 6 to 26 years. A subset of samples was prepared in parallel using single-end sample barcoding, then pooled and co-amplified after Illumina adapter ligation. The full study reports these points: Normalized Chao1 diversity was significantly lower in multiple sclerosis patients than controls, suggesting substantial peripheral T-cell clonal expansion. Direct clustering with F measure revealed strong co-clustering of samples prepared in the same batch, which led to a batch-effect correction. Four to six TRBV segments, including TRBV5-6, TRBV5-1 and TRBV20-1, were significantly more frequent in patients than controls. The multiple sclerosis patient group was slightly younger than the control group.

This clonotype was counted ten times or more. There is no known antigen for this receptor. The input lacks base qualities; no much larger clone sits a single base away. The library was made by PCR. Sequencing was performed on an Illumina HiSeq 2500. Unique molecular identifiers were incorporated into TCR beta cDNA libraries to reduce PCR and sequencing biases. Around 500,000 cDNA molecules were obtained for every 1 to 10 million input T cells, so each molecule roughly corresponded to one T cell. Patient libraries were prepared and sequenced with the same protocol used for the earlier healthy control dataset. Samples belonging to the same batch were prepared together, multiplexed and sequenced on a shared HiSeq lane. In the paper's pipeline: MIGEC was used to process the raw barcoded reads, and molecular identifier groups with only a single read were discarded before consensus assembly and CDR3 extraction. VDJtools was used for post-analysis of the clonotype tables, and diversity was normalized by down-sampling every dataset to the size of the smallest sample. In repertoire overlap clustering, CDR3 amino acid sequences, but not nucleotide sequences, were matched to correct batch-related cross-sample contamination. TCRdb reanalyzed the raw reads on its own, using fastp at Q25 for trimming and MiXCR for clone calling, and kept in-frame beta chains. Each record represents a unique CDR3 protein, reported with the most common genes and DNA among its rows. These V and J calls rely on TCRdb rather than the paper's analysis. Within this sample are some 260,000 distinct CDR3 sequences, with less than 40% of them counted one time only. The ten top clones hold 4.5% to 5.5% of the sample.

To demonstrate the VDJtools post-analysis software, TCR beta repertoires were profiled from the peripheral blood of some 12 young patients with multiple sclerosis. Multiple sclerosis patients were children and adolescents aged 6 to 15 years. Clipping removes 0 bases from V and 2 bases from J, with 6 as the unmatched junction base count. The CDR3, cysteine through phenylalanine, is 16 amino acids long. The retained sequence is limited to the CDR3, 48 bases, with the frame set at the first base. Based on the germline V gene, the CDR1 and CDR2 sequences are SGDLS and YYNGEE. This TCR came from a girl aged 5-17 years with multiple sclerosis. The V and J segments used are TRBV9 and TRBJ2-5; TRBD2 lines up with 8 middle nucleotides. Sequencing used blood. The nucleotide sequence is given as TGTGCCAGCAGCGTAGGATTAGCGGGACTACAAGAGACCCAGTACTTC. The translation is CASSVGLAGLQETQYF. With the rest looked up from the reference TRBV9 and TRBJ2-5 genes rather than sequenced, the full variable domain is DSGVTQTPKHLITATGQRVTLRCSPRSGDLSVYWYQQSLDQGLQFLIQYYNGEERAKGNILERFSAQQFPDLHSELNLSSLELGDSALYFCASSVGLAGLQETQYFGPGTRLLVL.